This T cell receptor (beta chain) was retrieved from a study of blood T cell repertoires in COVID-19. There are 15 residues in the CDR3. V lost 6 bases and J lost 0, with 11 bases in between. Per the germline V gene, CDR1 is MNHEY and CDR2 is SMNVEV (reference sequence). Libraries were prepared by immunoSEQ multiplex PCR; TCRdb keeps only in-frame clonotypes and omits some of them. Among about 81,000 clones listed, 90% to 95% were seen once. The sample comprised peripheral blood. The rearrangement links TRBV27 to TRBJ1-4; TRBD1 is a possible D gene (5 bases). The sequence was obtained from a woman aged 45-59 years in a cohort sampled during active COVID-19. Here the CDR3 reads CASSQRGSTNEKLFF. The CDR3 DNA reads TGTGCCAGCAGCCAAAGGGGATCAACTAATGAAAAACTGTTTTTT.